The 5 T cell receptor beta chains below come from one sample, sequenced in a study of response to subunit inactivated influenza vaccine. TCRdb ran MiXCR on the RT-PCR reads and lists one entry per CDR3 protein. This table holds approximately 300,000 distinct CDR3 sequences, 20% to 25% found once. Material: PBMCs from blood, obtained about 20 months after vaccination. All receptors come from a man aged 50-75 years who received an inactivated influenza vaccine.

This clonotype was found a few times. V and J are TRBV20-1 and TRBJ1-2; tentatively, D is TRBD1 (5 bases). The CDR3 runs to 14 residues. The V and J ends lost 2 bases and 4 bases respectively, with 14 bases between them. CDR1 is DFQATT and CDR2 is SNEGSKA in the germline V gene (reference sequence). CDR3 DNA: TGCAGTGCTAGATCCGCCGCCAGGGCCTATGGCTACACCTTC. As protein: CSARSAARAYGYTF.

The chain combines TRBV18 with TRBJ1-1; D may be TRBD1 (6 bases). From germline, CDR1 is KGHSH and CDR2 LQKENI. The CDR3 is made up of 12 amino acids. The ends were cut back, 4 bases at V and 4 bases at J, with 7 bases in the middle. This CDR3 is CASSRTATEAFF. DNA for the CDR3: TGTGCCAGCTCACGGACAGCCACTGAAGCTTTCTTT.

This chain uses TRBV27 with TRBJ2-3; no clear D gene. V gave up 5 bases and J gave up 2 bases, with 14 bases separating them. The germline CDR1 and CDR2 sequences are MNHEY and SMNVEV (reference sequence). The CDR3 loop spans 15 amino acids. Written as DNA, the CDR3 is TGTGCCAGCAGTCCCAGGTCCTCTTACACAGATACGCAGTATTTT. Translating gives CASSPRSSYTDTQYF.

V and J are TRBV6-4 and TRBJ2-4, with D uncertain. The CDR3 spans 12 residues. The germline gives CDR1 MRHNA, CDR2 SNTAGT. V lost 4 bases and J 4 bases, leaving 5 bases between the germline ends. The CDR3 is CASSVTKNIQYF. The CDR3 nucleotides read TGTGCCAGCAGTGTAACGAAAAACATTCAGTACTTC.

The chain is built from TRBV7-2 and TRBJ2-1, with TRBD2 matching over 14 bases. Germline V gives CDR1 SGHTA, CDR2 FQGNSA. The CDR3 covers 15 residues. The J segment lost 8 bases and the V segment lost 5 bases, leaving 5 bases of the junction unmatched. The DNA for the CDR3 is TGTGCCAGCAGCCCGGGACTAGCGGGAGTGGATGAGCAGTTCTTC. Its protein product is CASSPGLAGVDEQFF.